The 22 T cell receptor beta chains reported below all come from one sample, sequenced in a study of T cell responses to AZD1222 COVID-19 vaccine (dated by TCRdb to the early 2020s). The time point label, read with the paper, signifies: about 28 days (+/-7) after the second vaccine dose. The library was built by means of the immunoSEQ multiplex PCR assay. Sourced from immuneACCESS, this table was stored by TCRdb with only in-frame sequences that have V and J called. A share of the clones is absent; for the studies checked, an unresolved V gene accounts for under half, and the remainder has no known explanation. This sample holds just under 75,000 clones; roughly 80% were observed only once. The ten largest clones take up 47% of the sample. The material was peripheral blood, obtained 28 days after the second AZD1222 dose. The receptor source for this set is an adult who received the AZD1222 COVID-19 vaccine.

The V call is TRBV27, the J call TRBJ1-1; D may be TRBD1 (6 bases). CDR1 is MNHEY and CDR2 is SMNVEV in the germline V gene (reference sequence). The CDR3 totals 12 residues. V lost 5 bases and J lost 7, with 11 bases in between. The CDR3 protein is CASSKGGLEAFF. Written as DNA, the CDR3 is TGTGCCAGCAGTAAAGGGGGTCTTGAAGCTTTCTTT.

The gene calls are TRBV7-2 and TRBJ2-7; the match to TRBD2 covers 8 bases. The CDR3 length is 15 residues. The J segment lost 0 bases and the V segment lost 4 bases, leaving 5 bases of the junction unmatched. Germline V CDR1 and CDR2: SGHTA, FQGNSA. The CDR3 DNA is TGTGCCAGCAGCTCATGGACTAGCCGCTCCTACGAGCAGTACTTC. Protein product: CASSSWTSRSYEQYF.

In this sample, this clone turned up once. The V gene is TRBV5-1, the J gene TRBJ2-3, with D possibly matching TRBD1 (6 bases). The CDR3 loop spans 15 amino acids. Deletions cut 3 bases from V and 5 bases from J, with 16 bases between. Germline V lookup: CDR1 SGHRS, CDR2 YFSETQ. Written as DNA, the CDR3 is TGCGCCAGCAGCTACCGGGACACCTTCATAGATACGCAGTATTTT. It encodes CASSYRDTFIDTQYF. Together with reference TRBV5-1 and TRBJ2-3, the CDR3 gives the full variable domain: KAGVTQTPRYLIKTRGQQVTLSCSPISGHRSVSWYQQTPGQGLQFLFEYFSETQRNKGNFPGRFSGRQFSNSRSEMNVSTLELGDSALYLCASSYRDTFIDTQYFGPGTRLTVL.

In DNA form, the CDR3 reads TGTGCCAGCAACACTCTCCGGACAGTCTTATCCTACGAGCAGTACTTC. Translated, it gives CASNTLRTVLSYEQYF. The chain recombines TRBV21-1 with TRBJ2-7; TRBD1 is the table's D call, not checked against the DNA. TRBV21-1 is flagged as a pseudogene. The CDR3 totals 16 residues.

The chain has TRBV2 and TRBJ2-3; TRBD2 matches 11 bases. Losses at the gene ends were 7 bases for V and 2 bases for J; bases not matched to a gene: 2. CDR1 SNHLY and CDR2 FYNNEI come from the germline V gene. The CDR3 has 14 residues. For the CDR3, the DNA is TGTGCCAGCAAACTAGCGGGGGACACAGATACGCAGTATTTT. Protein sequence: CASKLAGDTDTQYF.

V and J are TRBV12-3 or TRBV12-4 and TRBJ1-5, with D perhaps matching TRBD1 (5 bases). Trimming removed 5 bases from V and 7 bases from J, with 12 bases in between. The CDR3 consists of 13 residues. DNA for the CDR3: TGTGCCAGCAGTCCGTCTCGGGACCAGCCCCAGCATTTT. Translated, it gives CASSPSRDQPQHF.

This CDR3 is CASSEAEGSGRSSDTQYF. CDR3 DNA: TGTGCCAGCAGTGAAGCGGAGGGTAGCGGGAGGTCTTCAGATACGCAGTATTTT. The chain links TRBV2 to TRBJ2-3, with 10 bases that match TRBD2. This CDR3 has 18 amino acids. Germline lookup yields CDR1 SNHLY and CDR2 FYNNEI. V was clipped by 0 bases and J by 4 bases; unmatched bases: 10. Drawing the rest from reference TRBV2 and TRBJ2-3, the complete variable domain is EPEVTQTPSHQVTQMGQEVILRCVPISNHLYFYWYRQILGQKVEFLVSFYNNEISEKSEIFDDQFSVERPDGSNFTLKIRSTKLEDSAMYFCASSEAEGSGRSSDTQYFGPGTRLTVL.

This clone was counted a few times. Here the CDR3 reads CASSINLGQSYEQYF. CDR3 DNA: TGCGCCAGCAGTATTAACCTGGGACAGTCTTACGAGCAGTACTTC. The chain recombines TRBV10-2 with TRBJ2-7, with 7 nucleotides matching TRBD1. With V trimmed by 5 bases and J by 4 bases, 11 bases remained unmatched. Germline CDR1 reads WSHSY; CDR2 reads SAAADI. The length of the CDR3 is 15 residues.

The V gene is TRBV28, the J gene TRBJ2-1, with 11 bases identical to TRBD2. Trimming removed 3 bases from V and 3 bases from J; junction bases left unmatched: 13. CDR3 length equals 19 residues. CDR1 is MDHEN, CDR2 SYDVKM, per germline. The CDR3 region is CASSFPPTSGSRYYNEQFF. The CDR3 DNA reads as TGTGCCAGCAGTTTCCCCCCCACTAGCGGGAGTCGATACTACAATGAGCAGTTCTTC.

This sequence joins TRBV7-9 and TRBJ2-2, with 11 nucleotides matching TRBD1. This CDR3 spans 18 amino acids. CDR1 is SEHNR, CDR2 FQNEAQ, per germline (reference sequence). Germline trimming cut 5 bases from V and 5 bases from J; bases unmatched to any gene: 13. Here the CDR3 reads CASSPPTTGTGGTGELFF. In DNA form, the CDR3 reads TGTGCCAGCAGCCCCCCCACTACCGGGACAGGGGGAACCGGGGAGCTGTTTTTT.

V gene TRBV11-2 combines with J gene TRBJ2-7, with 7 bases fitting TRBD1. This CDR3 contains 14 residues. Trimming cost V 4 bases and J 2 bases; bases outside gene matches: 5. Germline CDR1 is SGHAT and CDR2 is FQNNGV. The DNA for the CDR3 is TGTGCCAGCAGCTACGGGACAGAAGCCTACGAGCAGTACTTC. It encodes CASSYGTEAYEQYF. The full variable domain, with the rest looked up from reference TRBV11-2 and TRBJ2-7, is EAGVAQSPRYKIIEKRQSVAFWCNPISGHATLYWYQQILGQGPKLLIQFQNNGVVDDSQLPKDRFSAERLKGVDSTLKIQPAKLEDSAVYLCASSYGTEAYEQYFGPGTRLTVT.

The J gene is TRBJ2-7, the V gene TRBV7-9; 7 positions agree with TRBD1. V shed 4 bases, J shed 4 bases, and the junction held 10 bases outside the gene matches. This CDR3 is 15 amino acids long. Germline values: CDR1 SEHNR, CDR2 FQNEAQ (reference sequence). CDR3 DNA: TGTGCCAGCAGCTCCAAGCCGGGACAGCAGTACGAGCAGTACTTC. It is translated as CASSSKPGQQYEQYF.

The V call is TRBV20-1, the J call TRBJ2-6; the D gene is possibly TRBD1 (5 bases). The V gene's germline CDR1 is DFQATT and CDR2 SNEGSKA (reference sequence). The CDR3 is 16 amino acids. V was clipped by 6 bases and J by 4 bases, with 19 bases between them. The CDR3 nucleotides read TGCAGTGCAAGTACGACAGACATCGGAGGGGCCAACGTCCTGACTTTC. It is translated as CSASTTDIGGANVLTF.

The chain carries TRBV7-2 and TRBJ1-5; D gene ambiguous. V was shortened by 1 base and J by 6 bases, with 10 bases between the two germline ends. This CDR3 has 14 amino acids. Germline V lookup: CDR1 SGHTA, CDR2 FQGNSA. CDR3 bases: TGTGCCAGCAGCTTAGGAGGAGTGAGTCAGCCCCAGCATTTT. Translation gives CASSLGGVSQPQHF.

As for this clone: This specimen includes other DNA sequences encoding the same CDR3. The CDR3 here is CASSSSYNSPLHF. The CDR3 coding sequence is TGTGCCAGCAGTTCTTCCTATAATTCACCCCTCCACTTT. The V call is TRBV27, the J call TRBJ1-6, with D uncertain. The ends were cut back, 4 bases at V and 1 base at J, with 2 bases in the middle. Per the germline V gene, CDR1 is MNHEY and CDR2 is SMNVEV (reference sequence). This CDR3 region has 13 residues.

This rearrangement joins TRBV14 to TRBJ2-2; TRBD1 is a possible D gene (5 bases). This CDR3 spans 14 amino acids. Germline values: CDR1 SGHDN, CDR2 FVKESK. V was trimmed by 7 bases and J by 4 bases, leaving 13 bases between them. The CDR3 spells CASNVQGGTGELFF. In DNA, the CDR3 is TGTGCCAGCAATGTCCAGGGTGGCACCGGGGAGCTGTTTTTT.

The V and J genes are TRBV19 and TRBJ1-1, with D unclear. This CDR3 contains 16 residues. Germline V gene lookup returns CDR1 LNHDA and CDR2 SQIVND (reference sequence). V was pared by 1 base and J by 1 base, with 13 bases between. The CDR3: CASSIVSAGQNTEAFF. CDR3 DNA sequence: TGTGCCAGTAGTATAGTATCAGCTGGGCAGAACACTGAAGCTTTCTTT.

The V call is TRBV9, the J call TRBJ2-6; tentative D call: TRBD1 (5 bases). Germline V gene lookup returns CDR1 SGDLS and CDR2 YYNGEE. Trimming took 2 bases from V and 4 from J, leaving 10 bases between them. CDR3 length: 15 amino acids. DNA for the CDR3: TGTGCCAGCAGCGTTCAGTCAGGGGGGGCCAACGTCCTGACTTTC. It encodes CASSVQSGGANVLTF.

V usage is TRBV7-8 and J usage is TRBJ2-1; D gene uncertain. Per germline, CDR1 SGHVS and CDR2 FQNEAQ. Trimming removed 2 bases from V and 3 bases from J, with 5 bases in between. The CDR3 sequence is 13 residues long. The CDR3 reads CASSLMSYNEQFF. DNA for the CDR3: TGTGCCAGCAGCTTAATGAGCTACAATGAGCAGTTCTTC.

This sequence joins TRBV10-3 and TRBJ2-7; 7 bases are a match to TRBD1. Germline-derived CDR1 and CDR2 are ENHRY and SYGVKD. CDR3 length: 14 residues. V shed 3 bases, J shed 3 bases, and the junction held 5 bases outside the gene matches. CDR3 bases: TGTGCCATCAGTGAAGGGACAGATGACTACGAGCAGTACTTC. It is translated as CAISEGTDDYEQYF.

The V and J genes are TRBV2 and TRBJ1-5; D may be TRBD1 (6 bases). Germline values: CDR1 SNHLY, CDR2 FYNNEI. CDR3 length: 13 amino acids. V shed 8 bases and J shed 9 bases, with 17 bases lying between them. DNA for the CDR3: TGTGCCAGCGGTCGAAACAGGGACGTGCCCCAGCATTTT. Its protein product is CASGRNRDVPQHF.

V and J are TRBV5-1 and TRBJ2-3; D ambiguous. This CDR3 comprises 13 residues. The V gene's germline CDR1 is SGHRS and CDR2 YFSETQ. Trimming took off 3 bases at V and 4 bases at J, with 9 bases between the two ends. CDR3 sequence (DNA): TGCGCCAGCAGCTCGCTTGAACCAGATACGCAGTATTTT. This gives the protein CASSSLEPDTQYF.